These 23 T cell receptor beta chains came from one sample sequenced in a study of blood T cell repertoires in COVID-19. Produced via immunoSEQ multiplex PCR; TCRdb's table is partial and in-frame only. The repertoire includes more than 250,000 clones, roughly 87% of them detected once, and more than 0.55% sits in the top ten. Material: peripheral blood. The receptors come from a human donor in a cohort sampled during active COVID-19.

The V and J genes are TRBV24-1 and TRBJ1-5; unclear D gene. Germline lookup yields CDR1 KGHDR and CDR2 SFDVKD. This CDR3 contains 14 residues. V was trimmed by 10 bases and J by 6 bases, leaving 18 bases between them. The CDR3: CATGVRGNSQPQHF. Written as DNA, the CDR3 is TGTGCCACGGGAGTGCGTGGAAATAGTCAGCCCCAGCATTTT.

The J gene is TRBJ2-1, the V gene TRBV6-6, with TRBD2 as a possible D gene (5 bases). The CDR3 has 14 residues. Trimming stripped 7 bases from V and 5 bases from J, with 15 bases between. Looked up from germline, CDR1 is MNHNY and CDR2 is SVGAGI (reference sequence). DNA of the CDR3: TGTGCCAGCACCTCCCGGGGAAGCGACAATGAGCAGTTCTTC. Translation: CASTSRGSDNEQFF.

The chain recombines TRBV5-1 with TRBJ1-1; 7 nucleotides align to TRBD1. The germline V gene has CDR1 SGHRS and CDR2 YFSETQ. The CDR3 has 15 amino acids. With 4 bases clipped from V and 5 bases from J, the junction kept 11 bases outside the gene matches. This CDR3 reads CASSERTGLETEAFF. CDR3 in DNA: TGCGCCAGCAGCGAACGGACAGGCCTGGAGACTGAAGCTTTCTTT.

The chain links TRBV10-1 to TRBJ1-2; TRBD1 matches at 8 bases. Trimming removed 9 bases from V and 6 bases from J; junction bases left unmatched: 6. This CDR3 is built from 12 residues. CDR1 is WNHNN and CDR2 is SYGVQD in the germline V gene (reference sequence). CDR3 sequence: CARIGQGHGYTF. The CDR3 DNA reads as TGCGCCAGAATAGGACAGGGCCATGGCTACACCTTC.

This rearrangement joins TRBV19 to TRBJ2-1, with 10 bases matching TRBD2. This CDR3 comprises 17 residues. Germline loops: CDR1 LNHDA, CDR2 SQIVND (reference sequence). V shed 5 bases and J 8 bases; nucleotides not matched to a gene: 15. DNA of the CDR3: TGTGCCAGTAGTTTGTGGGGCAAGGGACTAGCGTCAGATGAGCAGTTCTTC. Translating gives CASSLWGKGLASDEQFF.

This clone has more than one count but fewer than ten. Written as DNA, the CDR3 is TGTGCCAGCAGTAATGGGGGAGGGTACGAGCAGTACTTC. This sequence encodes CASSNGGGYEQYF. This chain connects TRBV7-2 to TRBJ2-7, with 7 bases lining up with TRBD2. The CDR3 is 13 residues long. Trimming took 6 bases from V and 4 from J; bases not matched to a gene: 6. Per germline, CDR1 SGHTA and CDR2 FQGNSA.

The V and J genes are TRBV6-5 and TRBJ2-2, with a weak D call TRBD2 (6 bases). The CDR3 has 14 amino acids. V was cut by 7 bases and J by 1 base, with 10 bases left in between. Germline CDR1 and CDR2: MNHEY and SVGAGI. This chain's CDR3 is CASTRSGNTGELFF. The CDR3 DNA follows: TGTGCCAGCACTCGTAGCGGGAACACCGGGGAGCTGTTTTTT.

The chain carries TRBV28 and TRBJ2-3, with 12 bases identical to TRBD2. The germline gives CDR1 MDHEN, CDR2 SYDVKM. Losses at the gene ends were 2 bases for V and 4 bases for J; bases not matched to a gene: 1. This CDR3 has 15 residues. CDR3 coding DNA: TGTGCCAGCAGTTTACTAGCGGGAGGGGCAGATACGCAGTATTTT. It is translated as CASSLLAGGADTQYF.

This chain joins TRBV11-1 and TRBJ2-7; tentative D call: TRBD1 (6 bases). From germline, CDR1 is SGHAT and CDR2 FQDESV (reference sequence). The CDR3 length is 12 residues. The V and J ends lost 5 bases and 4 bases respectively, with 9 bases between them. For the CDR3, the DNA is TGTGCCAGCAGCCATGGACAGTACGAGCAGTACTTC. Translated, it gives CASSHGQYEQYF.

V usage is TRBV19 and J usage is TRBJ2-7; 11 bases align to TRBD1. The CDR3 is 13 residues long. Germline V lookup: CDR1 LNHDA, CDR2 SQIVND (reference sequence). V was pared by 4 bases and J by 6 bases, with 2 bases of the junction left unmatched. CDR3 in amino acids: CASSTGTGGEQYF. The CDR3 bases are TGTGCCAGTAGTACCGGGACAGGGGGCGAGCAGTACTTC.

The genes are TRBV6-5 and TRBJ2-1; D gene unclear. Trimming took off 4 bases at V and 0 bases at J, with 13 bases between the two ends. The CDR3 is made up of 16 amino acids. CDR1 is MNHEY and CDR2 is SVGAGI in the germline V gene. The CDR3 is CASSSAGLSSYNEQFF. In DNA form, the CDR3 reads TGTGCCAGCAGTTCTGCAGGTCTGAGCTCCTACAATGAGCAGTTCTTC.

This clone was observed once. The chain is built from TRBV19 and TRBJ1-5; D remains ambiguous. Trimming removed 5 bases at V and 2 bases at J, with 13 bases between. Germline values: CDR1 LNHDA, CDR2 SQIVND (reference sequence). The CDR3 totals 15 residues. Here the CDR3 reads CASSGPTRGNQPQHF. For the CDR3, the DNA is TGTGCCAGTAGTGGGCCGACGAGGGGCAATCAGCCCCAGCATTTT.

In this sample, this clone turned up a few times. The chain links TRBV11-2 to TRBJ1-5; D unclear. The CDR3 sequence is 14 residues long. Germline V CDR1 and CDR2: SGHAT, FQNNGV. V shed 5 bases and J shed 0 bases, with 8 bases lying between them. This chain's CDR3 is CASSAQISNQPQHF. CDR3 in DNA: TGTGCCAGCAGCGCACAGATTAGCAATCAGCCCCAGCATTTT.

The V call is TRBV18, the J call TRBJ1-3; 7 bases map to TRBD1. The CDR3 totals 16 residues. CDR1 and CDR2 (germline): KGHSH, LQKENI. The J segment lost 0 bases and the V segment lost 2 bases, leaving 4 bases of the junction unmatched. The CDR3 loop is CASSPGGGHSGNTIYF. Here the CDR3 DNA reads TGTGCCAGCTCACCAGGAGGGGGCCACTCTGGAAACACCATATATTTT.

V usage is TRBV3-1 (or the pseudogene TRBV3-2) and J usage is TRBJ2-7; no reliable D call. The germline V gene encodes CDR1 LGHDT and CDR2 YNNKEL (reference sequence). CDR3 size: 14 residues. Between the trimmed V and J ends, which lost 4 bases and 0 bases, there was a span of 10 bases. This chain's CDR3 is CASSPAGSSYEQYF. In DNA form, the CDR3 reads TGTGCCAGCAGCCCCGCAGGAAGCTCCTACGAGCAGTACTTC.

The V gene is TRBV30, the J gene TRBJ1-6; 7 bases match TRBD1. J was trimmed by 7 bases and V by 3 bases; bases with no gene match: 6. The V gene's germline CDR1 is GTSNPN and CDR2 SVGIG (reference sequence). The CDR3 has 14 residues. CDR3 loop: CAWRIGGRNSPLHF. In DNA, the CDR3 is TGTGCCTGGAGGATAGGGGGCAGGAATTCACCCCTCCACTTT.

The V gene is TRBV7-3, the J gene TRBJ2-3; TRBD2 aligns across 9 bases. The CDR3 is made up of 15 amino acids. The germline V gene has CDR1 SGHTA and CDR2 FQGTGA. J gave up 4 bases and V 3 bases, and 5 bases lay outside the gene matches. The CDR3 loop is CASSFSGSRADTQYF. Written as DNA, the CDR3 is TGTGCCAGCAGCTTTAGCGGGAGTCGGGCAGATACGCAGTATTTT.

This clone occurred many times. The gene calls are TRBV6-6 and TRBJ1-6, with D perhaps matching TRBD1 (5 bases). There are 13 residues in the CDR3. With 6 bases removed from V and 10 bases from J, the gap between germline ends came to 13 bases. The germline CDR1 and CDR2 sequences are MNHNY and SVGAGI (reference sequence). The CDR3 DNA is TGTGCCAGCAGCGACAGCGCCCAGTCACCCCTCCACTTT. This translates into CASSDSAQSPLHF.

This chain uses TRBV3-1 (or the pseudogene TRBV3-2) with TRBJ1-6; weak D call: TRBD1 (6 bases). V was cut by 3 bases and J by 8 bases, with 8 bases left in between. Per the germline V gene, CDR1 is LGHDT and CDR2 is YNNKEL (reference sequence). This CDR3 spans 13 amino acids. The CDR3 sequence: CASSQGADSPLHF. The CDR3 region has the DNA TGTGCCAGCAGCCAGGGGGCAGATTCACCCCTCCACTTT.

The chain joins TRBV18 to TRBJ2-7; maybe TRBD1 (6 bases). Trimming took 3 bases from V and 0 from J, leaving 9 bases between them. Germline assignment: CDR1 KGHSH and CDR2 LQKENI. This CDR3 has 14 amino acids. CDR3 amino acids: CASSPRGFSYEQYF. Written as DNA, the CDR3 is TGTGCCAGCTCACCCAGGGGTTTCTCCTACGAGCAGTACTTC.

The chain joins TRBV11-2 to TRBJ1-1; the D gene is possibly TRBD1 (6 bases). V was cut by 3 bases and J by 3 bases, with 14 bases left in between. The CDR3 length is 15 residues. Per germline, CDR1 SGHAT and CDR2 FQNNGV. CDR3 DNA: TGTGCCAGCAGCTTCCCGCAGGGGACGCACACTGAAGCTTTCTTT. It yields the protein CASSFPQGTHTEAFF.

This clone occurred once. The V call is TRBV29-1, the J call TRBJ1-4; TRBD1 matches 8 bases. The CDR3 extends over 13 amino acids. V lost 3 bases, J lost 4 bases, and 1 base stayed unmatched. Germline CDR1 is SQVTM and CDR2 is ANQGSEA. The CDR3 spells CSVDDRGNEKLFF. CDR3 nucleotide sequence: TGCAGCGTTGATGACAGGGGTAATGAAAAACTGTTTTTT.

The V gene is TRBV18, the J gene TRBJ1-5, with 7 bases identical to TRBD1. The V segment lost 3 bases and the J segment 0 bases; nucleotides outside the gene matches: 2. Germline CDR1 and CDR2: KGHSH and LQKENI. This CDR3 region has 15 residues. The CDR3 DNA reads TGTGCCAGCTCACCGACAGGGAATAGCAATCAGCCCCAGCATTTT. Encoded protein: CASSPTGNSNQPQHF. Full variable domain (rest looked up from reference TRBV18 and TRBJ1-5): NAGVMQNPRHLVRRRGQEARLRCSPMKGHSHVYWYRQLPEEGLKFMVYLQKENIIDESGMPKERFSAEFPKEGPSILRIQQVVRGDSAAYFCASSPTGNSNQPQHFGDGTRLSIL.